This TCR beta chain was sequenced in a study of identical twins. The CDR3 spans 15 residues. In germline, CDR1 is SGHNT, CDR2 YENEEA. Overall study findings and caveats: In beta out-of-frame sequences, the excess sharing between twins was weaker. Models predicted less out-of-frame TCR alpha sharing in monozygotic twins than was found. A lower insertion count was a feature of abundant cord blood beta clonotypes, with no such feature in memory repertoires.

With no exceptions, donors were healthy Caucasians. Notes on this clonotype: Antigen specificity is unknown. At one of its ends the junction is not consistent with the germline gene, which may arise from a read error.

TCRdb ran MiXCR on the 5' RACE reads and lists one entry per CDR3 protein. The table has over 200,000 distinct CDR3 sequences, 8% to 11% seen once. The V and J genes are TRBV11-3 and TRBJ2-3; D might be TRBD2 (5 bases). Sequencing was performed on memory T cells sorted from blood. The clonotype was recovered from a man aged 50 to 59 in good health. Written as DNA, the CDR3 is TGTGCCAGCAGCTCGAGATCATCTAGCATAGATACGCAGTATTTT. Translated: CASSSRSSSIDTQYF.